The present T cell receptor (beta chain) was sequenced within a study of shared clonotypes between healthy human individuals. Study results and limitations: Exclusively blood specimens were collected; tissue repertoires likely differ.

This CDR3 region has 13 residues. V dropped 3 bases and J dropped 8; count of bases not matched to a gene: 3. Germline assignment: CDR1 MNHNS and CDR2 SASEGT. A word on this clone: The antigen remains unidentified.

Sequenced by immunoSEQ multiplex PCR; TCRdb stores in-frame clones only, minus some. Of over 2 million clones in the sample, around 90% were seen once. This chain joins TRBV6-1 and TRBJ1-2; 10 positions match TRBD1. This sequence originates from a man between 18 and 35 years old in good health. Some clones in this sample may be carry-over from other donors' samples. Sequenced sample: naive CD4+ T cells from PBMCs. Documented subset: CD45RA+ positively selected. CDR3 amino acids: CASSETGGLGYTF. The DNA of the CDR3 is TGTGCCAGCAGTGAGACAGGGGGCTTAGGCTACACCTTC.